These 13 T cell receptor beta chains came from one sample sequenced in a study of cytomegalovirus exposure and HLA in healthy donors. Sequencing used immunoSEQ multiplex PCR; TCRdb keeps in-frame clones, though not all of them. In the table there are 200,000 to 250,000 clones, over 65% of which are singletons. The specimen sequenced was PBMCs. The receptors derive from a young woman in good health and CMV-seronegative.

The rearrangement joins TRBV20-1 to TRBJ1-1; D not resolved. The germline V and J ends were trimmed by 3 bases and 0 bases, with 2 bases remaining between them. Germline CDR1 is DFQATT and CDR2 is SNEGSKA (reference sequence). This CDR3 has 11 residues. CDR3: CSASLNTEAFF. Written as DNA, the CDR3 is TGCAGTGCTAGCCTGAACACTGAAGCTTTCTTT.

The sample holds many counts of this clone. This rearrangement joins TRBV19 to TRBJ1-2; D gene uncertain. CDR1 and CDR2 from the germline V gene are LNHDA and SQIVND (reference sequence). V shed 5 bases and J shed 5 bases, with 9 bases lying between them. The CDR3 covers 12 residues. The CDR3 DNA sequence: TGTGCCAGTAGTCATAGAGAATATGGCTACACCTTC. It encodes CASSHREYGYTF.

The chain couples TRBV29-1 to TRBJ2-2; TRBD1 matches 8 bases. This CDR3 is 17 amino acids long. CDR1 and CDR2 (germline): SQVTM, ANQGSEA. With V trimmed by 4 bases and J by 6 bases, 16 bases remained unmatched. The CDR3 sequence is CSVAGSLGQAKAGELFF. The CDR3 DNA reads TGCAGCGTTGCGGGTTCTTTGGGACAGGCGAAGGCCGGGGAGCTGTTTTTT.

This clone was counted between two and nine times. The chain is built from TRBV30 and TRBJ1-2, with 7 bases fitting TRBD1. This CDR3 is 13 amino acids long. V lost 6 bases, J lost 0 bases, and 4 bases stayed unmatched. Germline values: CDR1 GTSNPN, CDR2 SVGIG (reference sequence). CDR3 DNA: TGTGCCTGCACACAGGGGACTAACTATGGCTACACCTTC. Amino acid sequence: CACTQGTNYGYTF. Together with reference TRBV30 and TRBJ1-2, the CDR3 gives the full variable domain: SQTIHQWPATLVQPVGSPLSLECTVEGTSNPNLYWYRQAAGRGLQLLFYSVGIGQISSEVPQNLSASRPQDRQFILSSKKLLLSDSGFYLCACTQGTNYGYTFGSGTRLTVV.

The chain links TRBV5-1 to TRBJ1-4, with D tentatively TRBD1 (5 bases). Germline V gives CDR1 SGHRS, CDR2 YFSETQ. CDR3 size: 14 residues. V lost 0 bases, J lost 5 bases, and 8 bases lay in between. The CDR3 spells CASSLEQANEKLFF. The CDR3 coding sequence is TGCGCCAGCAGCTTGGAACAGGCCAATGAAAAACTGTTTTTT. Looking up the rest from reference TRBV5-1 and TRBJ1-4 gives the full variable domain: KAGVTQTPRYLIKTRGQQVTLSCSPISGHRSVSWYQQTPGQGLQFLFEYFSETQRNKGNFPGRFSGRQFSNSRSEMNVSTLELGDSALYLCASSLEQANEKLFFGSGTQLSVL.

The V call is TRBV5-4, the J call TRBJ2-7; possibly TRBD1 or TRBD2 for D (5 bases each). The CDR3 is made up of 15 amino acids. The V and J ends lost 3 bases and 7 bases respectively, with 20 bases between them. Per germline, CDR1 SGHNT and CDR2 YYREEE (reference sequence). CDR3 protein: CASSWGVERGEEQYF. DNA of the CDR3: TGTGCCAGCAGCTGGGGTGTGGAGAGGGGTGAGGAGCAGTACTTC. Variable domain in full (rest from reference TRBV5-4 and TRBJ2-7): ETGVTQSPTHLIKTRGQQVTLRCSSQSGHNTVSWYQQALGQGPQFIFQYYREEENGRGNFPPRFSGLQFPNYSSELNVNALELDDSALYLCASSWGVERGEEQYFGPGTRLTVT.

The chain combines TRBV2 with TRBJ1-1; possibly TRBD1 for D (5 bases). Per the germline V gene, CDR1 is SNHLY and CDR2 is FYNNEI. V was shortened by 1 base and J by 0 bases, with 9 bases between the two germline ends. The CDR3 totals 15 residues. The CDR3 protein is CASSEVGGVNTEAFF. CDR3 coding DNA: TGTGCCAGCAGTGAAGTGGGGGGTGTGAACACTGAAGCTTTCTTT.

The chain links TRBV18 to TRBJ2-5, with a possible D match to TRBD1 (5 bases). The CDR3 has 15 amino acids. Germline V gene sequence: CDR1 KGHSH, CDR2 LQKENI. The V end was cut by 2 bases, the J end by 0 bases, with 10 bases between. CDR3 bases: TGTGCCAGCTCACCATTATCGACAGACCAAGAGACCCAGTACTTC. Amino acid sequence: CASSPLSTDQETQYF.

The chain is built from TRBV6-6 and TRBJ1-1; D is possibly TRBD1 (5 bases). Trimming pared 2 bases from V and 5 bases from J, leaving 15 bases between. The CDR3 is 15 amino acids. Germline V gene data show CDR1 as MNHNY and CDR2 as SVGAGI (reference sequence). Here the CDR3 DNA reads TGTGCCAGCAGTTACACGCCCGGGGGGGGAACTGAAGCTTTCTTT. It codes for CASSYTPGGGTEAFF.

The V call is TRBV30, the J call TRBJ2-3; D may correspond to TRBD1 or TRBD2 (5 bases each). The CDR3 has 17 amino acids. Trimming cost V 0 bases and J 3 bases, with 19 bases left between them. Per germline, CDR1 GTSNPN and CDR2 SVGIG (reference sequence). Written as DNA, the CDR3 is TGTGCCTGGAGTGTATTGGGGCACGAGGGCTTAACAGATACGCAGTATTTT. Translated, it gives CAWSVLGHEGLTDTQYF.

This chain links TRBV6-6 with TRBJ2-1, with unresolved D. V was shortened by 0 bases and J by 4 bases, with 4 bases between the two germline ends. CDR3 length: 13 residues. The germline V gene has CDR1 MNHNY and CDR2 SVGAGI (reference sequence). The CDR3 here is CASSYSEYNEQFF. Here the CDR3 DNA reads TGTGCCAGCAGTTACTCGGAGTACAATGAGCAGTTCTTC.

The chain links TRBV27 to TRBJ1-6, with a weak D call TRBD1 (5 bases). The germline CDR1 and CDR2 sequences are MNHEY and SMNVEV (reference sequence). CDR3 length: 14 amino acids. Trimming removed 3 bases from V and 10 bases from J, with 13 bases in between. CDR3 nucleotide sequence: TGTGCCAGCAGTTTGGCTCTAAGGGACTCACCCCTCCACTTT. Translated: CASSLALRDSPLHF.

This clone appeared a few times. This rearrangement joins TRBV6-1 to TRBJ1-3, with D perhaps TRBD1 (6 bases). This CDR3 is built from 13 residues. V lost 8 bases, J lost 4 bases, and 12 bases lay in between. CDR1 is MNHNS, CDR2 SASEGT, per germline. CDR3 residues: CASSSTGGNTIYF. For the CDR3, the DNA is TGTGCCAGCTCCTCGACAGGAGGAAACACCATATATTTT.